These T cell receptor beta chains were read from a single sample in a study of blood T cells in healthy people across ages. A single record per CDR3 protein comes from TCRdb applying MiXCR to the 5' RACE reads. The data hold fewer than 950,000 distinct CDR3 sequences, with 53% observed a single time. The material sequenced was blood. Receptor source: a man at least 80 years old in good health. Both conserved end residues are part of each CDR3. The order of the fields is D gene, V gene, J gene, CDR3 protein. D genes are given only for firm matches.

D: NA; V: TRBV27; J: TRBJ2-3; CDR3: CASRASGGGDTQYF
D: NA; V: TRBV3-1; J: TRBJ1-5; CDR3: CASSQGNQPQHF
D: TRBD2; V: TRBV7-3; J: TRBJ2-7; CDR3: CASSLSLGSIAGGYHYEQYF
D: TRBD2; V: TRBV6-5; J: NA; CDR3: CASSVAGVASYEQYF
D: TRBD2; V: TRBV7-9; J: TRBJ2-6; CDR3: CASSLGARGREANVLTF
D: NA; V: TRBV20-1; J: TRBJ1-6; CDR3: CSAPADSQGFSPLHF
D: NA; V: TRBV20-1; J: TRBJ2-4; CDR3: CSARVGEKNIQYF
D: TRBD2; V: TRBV7-9; J: TRBJ2-1; CDR3: CASSFPSGSLNEQFF
D: TRBD2; V: TRBV28; J: TRBJ2-3; CDR3: CASSPVGGRNRYAYF
D: NA; V: TRBV6-1; J: TRBJ2-5; CDR3: CASSPGSFRGHGDEQYF
D: NA; V: TRBV25-1; J: TRBJ2-5; CDR3: CASSDRTQHQETQYF
D: NA; V: TRBV2; J: TRBJ2-2; CDR3: CASRPNTGELFF
D: TRBD1; V: TRBV6-1; J: TRBJ1-3; CDR3: CASIGGSPTGGVGNTIYF
D: NA; V: TRBV7-2; J: TRBJ1-6; CDR3: CASSYEGAYNSPLHF
D: NA; V: TRBV20-1; J: TRBJ2-5; CDR3: CSAAPGVDQETQYF
D: NA; V: TRBV5-1; J: TRBJ1-2; CDR3: CASSLSIPYGRYGYTF
D: NA; V: TRBV29-1; J: TRBJ2-3; CDR3: CSVDDRRSTDTQYF
D: TRBD1; V: TRBV7-9; J: TRBJ2-5; CDR3: CASSYQRKQGQETQYF
D: NA; V: TRBV29-1; J: TRBJ2-3; CDR3: CSVDPVGGDTQYF
D: NA; V: TRBV9; J: TRBJ1-4; CDR3: CASSAPGGSEKLFF
D: TRBD2; V: TRBV9; J: TRBJ2-7; CDR3: CASSTRTSGSYEQYF
D: TRBD1; V: TRBV12-3/TRBV12-4; J: TRBJ2-7; CDR3: CASSPLTVTGPSYEQYF
D: NA; V: TRBV29-1; J: TRBJ1-1; CDR3: CSVEGNSEAFF
D: NA; V: TRBV10-3; J: TRBJ2-6; CDR3: CAITEGLLSGANVLTF
D: NA; V: TRBV29-1; J: TRBJ2-1; CDR3: CSVPPVGGSSYNEQFF
D: NA; V: TRBV12-3/TRBV12-4; J: TRBJ1-1; CDR3: CASSPRTVNTEAFF
D: NA; V: TRBV3-1; J: NA; CDR3: CASSQMQREETQYF
D: TRBD1; V: TRBV7-8; J: TRBJ2-2; CDR3: CASSSGTANTGELFF
D: NA; V: TRBV4-1; J: NA; CDR3: CASTTTGAAGAETQYF
D: NA; V: TRBV5-1; J: NA; CDR3: CASSLLTGLIYEQYF
D: NA; V: TRBV25-1; J: TRBJ2-7; CDR3: CASSGTATGSYEQYF
D: TRBD2; V: TRBV24-1; J: TRBJ2-1; CDR3: CATSESPGGLAFF
D: TRBD2; V: TRBV20-1; J: TRBJ2-3; CDR3: CSADMAGGRSTDTQYF
D: NA; V: TRBV5-1; J: TRBJ1-1; CDR3: CASSLRGAPMNTEAFF
D: TRBD1; V: TRBV19; J: TRBJ2-5; CDR3: CASSAGGSEETQYF
D: NA; V: TRBV29-1; J: TRBJ1-1; CDR3: CSAGETEAFF
D: NA; V: TRBV5-8; J: TRBJ2-7; CDR3: CASSLFRGFYEQYF
D: NA; V: TRBV27; J: TRBJ2-5; CDR3: CASSLTTPQETQYF
D: TRBD1; V: TRBV6-5; J: TRBJ2-7; CDR3: CASSYQGQGIDEQYF
D: TRBD1; V: TRBV6-4; J: TRBJ1-1; CDR3: CASSSGTGARNTEAFF
D: NA; V: TRBV6-6; J: TRBJ1-6; CDR3: CASSYGGDALHF
D: NA; V: TRBV18; J: TRBJ1-5; CDR3: CASSPLGPGNQPQHF
D: NA; V: TRBV5-1; J: NA; CDR3: CASSLAAGRHNEQYF
D: TRBD1; V: TRBV12-3/TRBV12-4; J: TRBJ2-1; CDR3: CASSLNRGQLNEQFF
D: NA; V: TRBV5-1; J: TRBJ2-2; CDR3: CASSPTTGTNTGELFF
D: NA; V: TRBV9; J: TRBJ1-5; CDR3: CASSVVDSSNQPQHF
D: NA; V: TRBV6-5; J: TRBJ2-7; CDR3: CASSYKGTSYEQYF
D: NA; V: TRBV6-1; J: TRBJ2-4; CDR3: CASSEVVGGQYF
D: TRBD1; V: TRBV12-3/TRBV12-4; J: TRBJ1-6; CDR3: CASGTGVSPLHF
D: TRBD2; V: TRBV18; J: TRBJ2-2; CDR3: CASSLLAPTGELFF
D: TRBD1; V: TRBV18; J: NA; CDR3: CASSPLQGATKNIQYF
D: NA; V: TRBV6-6; J: TRBJ1-5; CDR3: CASRLRGSNQPQHF
D: TRBD1; V: TRBV7-4; J: NA; CDR3: CASSLSQGASCEQYF
D: TRBD2; V: TRBV5-6; J: TRBJ2-1; CDR3: CASSLMGLAGEQFF